These 30 T cell receptor beta chains originate from one sample sequenced in a study of T cell clonotyping in hematopoietic cell transplantation. The time point: recipient sample about 28 days before transplant, after cytoreduction. Sequencing used immunoSEQ multiplex PCR; TCRdb keeps in-frame clones, though not all of them. The sample has some 45,000 clones; roughly four fifths are singletons. The sequenced sample was peripheral blood mononuclear cells, obtained before stem cell transplant. Receptor source: a man between 60 and 75 years old with myelodysplastic syndrome. Some clones in this sample may be carry-over from other donors' samples.

This clone was observed once. This chain links TRBV27 with TRBJ2-2, with D perhaps TRBD1 (6 bases). V dropped 8 bases and J dropped 1 base, with 14 bases sitting between them. Per the germline V gene, CDR1 is MNHEY and CDR2 is SMNVEV (reference sequence). The CDR3 loop spans 15 amino acids. The CDR3 region has the DNA TGTGCCAGCGGGCCGCAGGGGTTGAACACCGGGGAGCTGTTTTTT. The encoded protein is CASGPQGLNTGELFF.

This rearrangement joins TRBV19 to TRBJ1-2; D not resolved. The length of the CDR3 is 14 residues. The V end lost 0 bases, the J end lost 8 bases, and 13 bases lay between the germline ends. Germline loops: CDR1 LNHDA, CDR2 SQIVND (reference sequence). The CDR3, as DNA: TGTGCCAGTAGTATAGATGTCCACAAAGGAGGCTACACCTTC. This sequence encodes CASSIDVHKGGYTF.

The rearrangement joins TRBV7-2 to TRBJ2-7, with TRBD1 identical over 9 bases. Unmatched junction bases numbered 8, after V lost 2 bases and J lost 3 bases. The CDR3 loop spans 16 amino acids. CDR1 and CDR2 from the germline V gene are SGHTA and FQGNSA. CDR3 protein: CASSLTGTGKGYEQYF. The CDR3, as DNA: TGTGCCAGCAGCTTAACCGGGACAGGGAAGGGCTACGAGCAGTACTTC. Variable domain in full (rest from reference TRBV7-2 and TRBJ2-7): GAGVSQSPSNKVTEKGKDVELRCDPISGHTALYWYRQSLGQGLEFLIYFQGNSAPDKSGLPSDRFSAERTGGSVSTLTIQRTQQEDSAVYLCASSLTGTGKGYEQYFGPGTRLTVT.

In its sample, this clone was seen a few times. The rearrangement links TRBV6-5 to TRBJ1-5; possibly TRBD1 for D (6 bases). V dropped 6 bases and J dropped 3 bases, with 9 bases sitting between them. The CDR3 is 13 amino acids. Germline V lookup: CDR1 MNHEY, CDR2 SVGAGI. CDR3 amino acids: CASSRDNNQPQHF. The CDR3 DNA reads as TGTGCCAGCAGCCGGGACAACAATCAGCCCCAGCATTTT.

The chain couples TRBV6-1 to TRBJ1-5, with 7 bases that match TRBD1. The CDR3 runs 14 residues. Germline loops: CDR1 MNHNS, CDR2 SASEGT. V shed 3 bases and J 11 bases; nucleotides not matched to a gene: 10. In DNA, the CDR3 is TGTGCCAGCAGTGACGACAGGGCCAAGGGGACCCAGCATTTT. It codes for CASSDDRAKGTQHF.

This chain joins TRBV7-9 and TRBJ1-1; D not resolved. The V and J ends lost 4 bases and 4 bases respectively, with 10 bases between them. This CDR3 is 13 amino acids long. The germline CDR1 and CDR2 sequences are SEHNR and FQNEAQ (reference sequence). CDR3 sequence: CASSYYTGTEAFF. In nucleotides, the CDR3 is TGTGCCAGCAGCTACTACACGGGCACTGAAGCTTTCTTT.

This chain joins TRBV5-1 and TRBJ1-1; tentative D call: TRBD1 (6 bases). The CDR3 is 15 residues long. Per germline, CDR1 SGHRS and CDR2 YFSETQ. Trimming stripped 5 bases from V and 2 bases from J, with 16 bases between. In DNA form, the CDR3 reads TGCGCCAGCAGACCGGGGGGCAGCCTCAACACTGAAGCTTTCTTT. This gives the protein CASRPGGSLNTEAFF.

V usage is TRBV7-8 and J usage is TRBJ2-5; a possible D gene is TRBD1 (5 bases). The CDR3 extends over 12 amino acids. V was shortened by 9 bases and J by 2 bases, with 10 bases between the two germline ends. Germline lookup yields CDR1 SGHVS and CDR2 FQNEAQ. The CDR3 nucleotides are TGTGCCAGTGGGGCAGGACAAGAGACCCAGTACTTC. It codes for CASGAGQETQYF.

V is TRBV6-5 and J is TRBJ2-3; no reliable D call. This CDR3 comprises 15 residues. Trimming took off 4 bases at V and 0 bases at J, with 11 bases between the two ends. Looked up from germline, CDR1 is MNHEY and CDR2 is SVGAGI. The CDR3: CASSSQGRSTDTQYF. The DNA of the CDR3 is TGTGCCAGCAGTTCTCAAGGGCGTAGCACAGATACGCAGTATTTT.

The chain is built from TRBV29-1 and TRBJ1-1, with TRBD1 matching 8 bases. Unmatched junction bases numbered 4, after V lost 4 bases and J lost 6 bases. The CDR3 is made up of 12 amino acids. The germline V gene encodes CDR1 SQVTM and CDR2 ANQGSEA. The CDR3 coding sequence is TGCAGCGTTGCATACAGGGGGTCTGAAGCTTTCTTT. Translated: CSVAYRGSEAFF.

This chain connects TRBV7-2 to TRBJ2-2; the match to TRBD2 covers 8 bases. Germline V gene sequence: CDR1 SGHTA, CDR2 FQGNSA. V lost 6 bases to trimming and J lost 5 bases; unmatched junction nucleotides: 14. This CDR3 spans 17 amino acids. In DNA, the CDR3 is TGTGCCAGCAGTTTATTTTTAGCGGGACTCGGGACCGGGGAGCTGTTTTTT. Translated, it gives CASSLFLAGLGTGELFF.

The chain couples TRBV7-9 to TRBJ2-3; no clear D. Germline CDR1 is SEHNR and CDR2 is FQNEAQ (reference sequence). The CDR3 runs to 14 residues. V shed 0 bases and J shed 6 bases, with 10 bases lying between them. CDR3 nucleotide sequence: TGTGCCAGCAGCTTAGCGCTTAACATTGATACGCAGTATTTT. Translating gives CASSLALNIDTQYF.

The rearrangement joins TRBV11-1 to TRBJ2-3; 9 positions agree with TRBD2. The CDR3 loop spans 16 amino acids. J was trimmed by 5 bases and V by 5 bases; bases with no gene match: 11. Germline lookup yields CDR1 SGHAT and CDR2 FQDESV (reference sequence). DNA for the CDR3: TGTGCCAGCAGCCGTCCCGGGACTAGCTGGGGAGATACGCAGTATTTT. It specifies CASSRPGTSWGDTQYF. The full variable domain, rest sourced from reference TRBV11-1 and TRBJ2-3, is EAEVAQSPRYKITEKSQAVAFWCDPISGHATLYWYRQILGQGPELLVQFQDESVVDDSQLPKDRFSAERLKGVDSTLKIQPAELGDSAMYLCASSRPGTSWGDTQYFGPGTRLTVL.

The V and J genes are TRBV5-4 and TRBJ2-1; TRBD2 matches 9 bases. Germline V gene lookup returns CDR1 SGHNT and CDR2 YYREEE (reference sequence). This CDR3 spans 16 amino acids. V gave up 2 bases and J gave up 7 bases; unmatched junction bases: 10. The CDR3 DNA reads as TGTGCCAGCAGCTTTGATAGCGGGGGACCTCGGAATGAGCAGTTCTTC. This sequence encodes CASSFDSGGPRNEQFF.

This chain joins TRBV30 and TRBJ2-1, with D unresolved. The CDR3 sequence is 12 residues long. Trimming took off 5 bases at V and 6 bases at J, with 11 bases between the two ends. Germline lookup yields CDR1 GTSNPN and CDR2 SVGIG (reference sequence). The CDR3 is CAWRAASNEQFF. DNA for the CDR3: TGTGCCTGGCGGGCCGCCTCCAATGAGCAGTTCTTC.

V and J are TRBV9 and TRBJ1-3; 10 bases align to TRBD1. Germline-derived CDR1 and CDR2 are SGDLS and YYNGEE. The CDR3 loop spans 17 amino acids. Unmatched junction bases numbered 6, after V lost 3 bases and J lost 0 bases. CDR3 bases: TGTGCCAGCAGCGGCAAGGACAGGGGGAGCTCTGGAAACACCATATATTTT. Amino acid sequence: CASSGKDRGSSGNTIYF.

The chain recombines TRBV11-2 with TRBJ1-6; D is unresolved. Trimming shortened V by 5 bases and J by 10 bases, and 18 bases separated the two germline ends. The CDR3 consists of 15 residues. The germline V gene encodes CDR1 SGHAT and CDR2 FQNNGV. CDR3 DNA sequence: TGTGCCAGCAGCCGGACTGCGACTGGGGTATCACCCCTCCACTTT. Translated: CASSRTATGVSPLHF.

V usage is TRBV6-6 and J usage is TRBJ2-7, with 13 bases identical to TRBD2. The junction had 8 bases not matched to a gene; V was cut back by 9 bases and J by 6 bases. Per the germline V gene, CDR1 is MNHNY and CDR2 is SVGAGI (reference sequence). The CDR3 has 14 amino acids. This chain's CDR3 is CASLTSGGAAEQYF. The CDR3 region has the DNA TGTGCCAGTCTCACTAGCGGGGGGGCCGCCGAGCAGTACTTC.

This clone has only a few counts. The chain recombines TRBV19 with TRBJ1-1; the match to TRBD1 covers 9 bases. Per germline, CDR1 LNHDA and CDR2 SQIVND (reference sequence). Germline trimming cut 7 bases from V and 5 bases from J; bases unmatched to any gene: 8. The CDR3 runs to 14 residues. This chain's CDR3 is CASTLGQGRTEAFF. The CDR3, as DNA: TGTGCCAGTACCCTAGGACAGGGGAGGACTGAAGCTTTCTTT.

The CDR3 coding sequence is TGTGCCAGTAGTATTCAGGGTCGGATCATCGAAAAACTGTTTTTT. Translation gives CASSIQGRIIEKLFF. The rearrangement links TRBV19 to TRBJ1-4, with D maybe TRBD1 (5 bases). The CDR3 extends over 15 amino acids. Trimming took off 3 bases at V and 8 bases at J, with 16 bases between the two ends. Germline CDR1 LNHDA, CDR2 SQIVND (reference sequence). The full variable domain, with the rest looked up from reference TRBV19 and TRBJ1-4, is DGGITQSPKYLFRKEGQNVTLSCEQNLNHDAMYWYRQDPGQGLRLIYYSQIVNDFQKGDIAEGYSVSREKKESFPLTVTSAQKNPTAFYLCASSIQGRIIEKLFFGSGTQLSVL.

The gene calls are TRBV19 and TRBJ1-5; tentatively, D is TRBD1 (5 bases). The CDR3 has 14 residues. Germline assignment: CDR1 LNHDA and CDR2 SQIVND (reference sequence). Trimming removed 3 bases from V and 1 base from J, with 7 bases in between. The CDR3 sequence: CASSMGGSNQPQHF. In nucleotides, the CDR3 is TGTGCCAGTAGTATGGGGGGGAGCAATCAGCCCCAGCATTTT.

The J gene is TRBJ1-2, the V gene TRBV4-3; TRBD1 is a possible D gene (5 bases). Germline CDR1 and CDR2: LGHNA and YSLEER. Trimming pared 2 bases from V and 7 bases from J, leaving 14 bases between. This CDR3 comprises 14 residues. DNA of the CDR3: TGCGCCAGCAGCCAATGGGTAGGGGACGGTGGCTACACCTTC. Translating it yields CASSQWVGDGGYTF.

This chain uses TRBV6-1 with TRBJ1-1, with D maybe TRBD1 (6 bases). CDR1 and CDR2 (germline): MNHNS, SASEGT. The V end lost 6 bases, the J end lost 1 base, and 12 bases lay between the germline ends. The CDR3 covers 14 residues. In DNA form, the CDR3 reads TGTGCCAGCAGAAACGGACAGTGGAACACTGAAGCTTTCTTT. It is translated as CASRNGQWNTEAFF.

The V call is TRBV10-1, the J call TRBJ2-7; 12 bases agree with TRBD1. The germline gives CDR1 WNHNN, CDR2 SYGVQD (reference sequence). The CDR3 is made up of 14 amino acids. The J segment lost 6 bases and the V segment lost 6 bases, leaving 6 bases of the junction unmatched. The CDR3 here is CASRAGTGGSEQYF. The CDR3 DNA reads as TGCGCCAGCAGAGCCGGGACAGGGGGCTCCGAGCAGTACTTC.

V usage is TRBV10-3 and J usage is TRBJ2-7; the match to TRBD2 covers 7 bases. Unmatched junction bases numbered 11, after V lost 4 bases and J lost 2 bases. This CDR3 comprises 16 residues. Germline values: CDR1 ENHRY, CDR2 SYGVKD. DNA for the CDR3: TGTGCCATCAGTGCCTGGGGGAGGGTTGCGACCTACGAGCAGTACTTC. Its translation: CAISAWGRVATYEQYF.

V usage is TRBV9 and J usage is TRBJ1-2; D uncertain. Germline V gene sequence: CDR1 SGDLS, CDR2 YYNGEE. The CDR3 contains 13 residues. Trimming removed 4 bases from V and 8 bases from J, with 15 bases in between. The CDR3 nucleotides are TGTGCCAGCAGCCGCGGTGGAGAGTACGGCTACACCTTC. Its translation is CASSRGGEYGYTF. Full variable domain (remainder filled in from reference TRBV9 and TRBJ1-2): DSGVTQTPKHLITATGQRVTLRCSPRSGDLSVYWYQQSLDQGLQFLIQYYNGEERAKGNILERFSAQQFPDLHSELNLSSLELGDSALYFCASSRGGEYGYTFGSGTRLTVV.

The rearrangement links TRBV5-6 to TRBJ2-7, with D tentatively TRBD1 (6 bases). V was clipped by 2 bases and J by 2 bases, with 11 bases between them. CDR1 is SGHDT, CDR2 YYEEEE, per germline. This CDR3 has 14 residues. DNA for the CDR3: TGTGCCAGCAGCTTCTGGGACAAACCCTACGAGCAGTACTTC. This gives the protein CASSFWDKPYEQYF.

The chain uses TRBV2 and TRBJ2-7; 9 bases map to TRBD1. This CDR3 spans 14 amino acids. Germline V gives CDR1 SNHLY, CDR2 FYNNEI. J gave up 4 bases and V 4 bases, and 5 bases lay outside the gene matches. In DNA form, the CDR3 reads TGTGCCAGCAGTGCCGGGACAGGGCTTTACGAGCAGTACTTC. Translation gives CASSAGTGLYEQYF.

As to this clone: The junction differs from germline at one of its ends, possibly a read error. The chain has TRBV27 and TRBJ2-5, with no clear D. Per the germline V gene, CDR1 is MNHEY and CDR2 is SMNVEV (reference sequence). The CDR3 is 11 residues long. CDR3 sequence: CASSAQGTQYF. Here the CDR3 DNA reads TGTGCCAGCAGTGCCCAAGGGACCCAGTACTTC.

The CDR3 sequence: CATSRGGGSGANVLTF. In DNA, the CDR3 is TGTGCCACCAGCAGAGGTGGAGGGTCTGGGGCCAACGTCCTGACTTTC. The chain is built from TRBV15 and TRBJ2-6, with D maybe TRBD2 (6 bases). CDR3 length: 16 amino acids. Per germline, CDR1 LNHNV and CDR2 YYDKDF (reference sequence). Trimming removed 1 base from V and 1 base from J, with 8 bases in between.